Detailed here is one T cell receptor beta chain. Its specificity is not known. The time point was: pre-treatment baseline. The entry originates in a study of blood T cell dynamics during melanoma immunotherapy. Overall study findings and caveats: Disease-control patients' PBMC repertoires became either more clonal or more diverse at W3.

V shed 4 bases and J 2 bases; nucleotides not matched to a gene: 2. This CDR3 contains 15 residues. Germline-derived CDR1 and CDR2 are SGHNT and YYREEE (reference sequence). Here immunoSEQ multiplex PCR was the method, and the copy in TCRdb shows in-frame clones only, minus some. The data contain about 14,000 clones, more than 75% of them singletons. The sample here was blood, taken from a patient treated with checkpoint blockade. The receptor was isolated from a human donor with melanoma. The gene calls are TRBV5-4 and TRBJ2-1, with 11 bases aligning to TRBD1. Here the CDR3 reads CASSGGQGAYNEQFF. CDR3 coding DNA: TGTGCCAGCAGCGGGGGACAGGGGGCCTACAATGAGCAGTTCTTC.